This T cell receptor (beta chain) was found in a study of OX40 agonist ivuxolimab in advanced cancers. Germline V gene data show CDR1 as SGHAT and CDR2 as FQNNGV. The CDR3 loop spans 15 amino acids. V was trimmed by 5 bases and J by 3 bases, leaving 17 bases between them. Clones were read by immunoSEQ multiplex PCR, and TCRdb kept only the in-frame ones, dropping some. In the table there are around 77,000 clones, around four fifths of which are singletons. This sequence was found in an adult with an advanced solid tumor such as melanoma, head and neck, liver or kidney cancer. This specimen was CD4+ or CD8+ T cells sorted from blood, taken in a trial of the OX40 agonist ivuxolimab. This chain uses TRBV11-2 with TRBJ2-7, with D perhaps TRBD1 (5 bases). CDR3 DNA: TGTGCCAGCAGCCCCCGTTCCGGACACCTCTACGAGCAGTACTTC. Translation: CASSPRSGHLYEQYF.